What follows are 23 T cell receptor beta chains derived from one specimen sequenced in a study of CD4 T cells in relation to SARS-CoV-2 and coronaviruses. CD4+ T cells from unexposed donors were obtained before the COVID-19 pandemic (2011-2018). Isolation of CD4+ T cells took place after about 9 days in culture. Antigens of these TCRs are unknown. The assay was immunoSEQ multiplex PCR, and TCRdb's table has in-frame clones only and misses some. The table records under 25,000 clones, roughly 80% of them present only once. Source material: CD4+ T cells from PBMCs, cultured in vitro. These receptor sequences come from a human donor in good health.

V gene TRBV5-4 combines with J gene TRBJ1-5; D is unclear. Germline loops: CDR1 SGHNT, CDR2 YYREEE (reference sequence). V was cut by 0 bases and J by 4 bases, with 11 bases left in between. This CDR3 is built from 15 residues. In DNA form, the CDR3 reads TGTGCCAGCAGCTTGGGTGGGTCCCCGAATCAGCCCCAGCATTTT. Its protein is CASSLGGSPNQPQHF. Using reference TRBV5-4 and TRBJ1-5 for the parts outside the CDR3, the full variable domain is ETGVTQSPTHLIKTRGQQVTLRCSSQSGHNTVSWYQQALGQGPQFIFQYYREEENGRGNFPPRFSGLQFPNYSSELNVNALELDDSALYLCASSLGGSPNQPQHFGDGTRLSIL.

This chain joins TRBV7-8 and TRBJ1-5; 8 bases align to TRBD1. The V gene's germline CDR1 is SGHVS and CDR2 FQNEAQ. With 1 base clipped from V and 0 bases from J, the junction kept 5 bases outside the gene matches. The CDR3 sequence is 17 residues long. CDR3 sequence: CASSLEGRGLSNQPQHF. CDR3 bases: TGTGCCAGCAGCTTAGAAGGCAGGGGGCTTAGCAATCAGCCCCAGCATTTT. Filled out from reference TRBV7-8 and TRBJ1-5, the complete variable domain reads GAGVSQSPRYKVAKRGQDVALRCDPISGHVSLFWYQQALGQGPEFLTYFQNEAQLDKSGLPSDRFFAERPEGSVSTLKIQRTQQEDSAVYLCASSLEGRGLSNQPQHFGDGTRLSIL.

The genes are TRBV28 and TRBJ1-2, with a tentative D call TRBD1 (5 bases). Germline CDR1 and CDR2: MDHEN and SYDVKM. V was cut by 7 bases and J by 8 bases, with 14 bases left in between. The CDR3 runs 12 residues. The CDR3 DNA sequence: TGTGCCAGCACCAGAGCCGGGGACGGCTACACCTTC. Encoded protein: CASTRAGDGYTF.

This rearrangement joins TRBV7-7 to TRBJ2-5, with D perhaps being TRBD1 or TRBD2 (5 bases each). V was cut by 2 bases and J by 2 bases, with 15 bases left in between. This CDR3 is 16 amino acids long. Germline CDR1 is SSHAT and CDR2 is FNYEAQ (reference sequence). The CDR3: CASSLQRGRGQETQYF. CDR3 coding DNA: TGTGCCAGCAGCTTACAGAGGGGTAGAGGGCAAGAGACCCAGTACTTC.

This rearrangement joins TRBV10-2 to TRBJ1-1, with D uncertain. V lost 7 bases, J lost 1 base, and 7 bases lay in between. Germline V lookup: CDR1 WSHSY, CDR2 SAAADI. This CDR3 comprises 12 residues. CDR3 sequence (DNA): TGCGCCAGCACCGACAAGAACACTGAAGCTTTCTTT. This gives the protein CASTDKNTEAFF.

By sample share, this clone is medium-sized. CDR3 DNA: TGTGCCAGCACCCCCCCCGGGACTAGCGGAGATGAGCAGTTCTTC. This encodes CASTPPGTSGDEQFF. The V call is TRBV21-1, the J call TRBJ2-1; TRBD2 reflects the table's D call only, with no check against the DNA. TRBV21-1 is a known pseudogene. The CDR3 spans 15 residues.

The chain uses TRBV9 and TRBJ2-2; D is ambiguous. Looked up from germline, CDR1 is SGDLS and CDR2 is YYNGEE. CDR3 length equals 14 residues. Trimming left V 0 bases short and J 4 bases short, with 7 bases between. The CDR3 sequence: CASSVERITGELFF. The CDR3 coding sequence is TGTGCCAGCAGCGTAGAACGGATCACCGGGGAGCTGTTTTTT. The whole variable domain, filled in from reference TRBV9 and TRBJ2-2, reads DSGVTQTPKHLITATGQRVTLRCSPRSGDLSVYWYQQSLDQGLQFLIQYYNGEERAKGNILERFSAQQFPDLHSELNLSSLELGDSALYFCASSVERITGELFFGEGSRLTVL.

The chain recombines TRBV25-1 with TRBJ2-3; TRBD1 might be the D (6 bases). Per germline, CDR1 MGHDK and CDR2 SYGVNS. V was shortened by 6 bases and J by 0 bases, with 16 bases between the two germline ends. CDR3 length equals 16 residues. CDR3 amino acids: CASSDGTHTSTDTQYF. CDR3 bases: TGTGCCAGCAGCGATGGGACACACACTAGCACAGATACGCAGTATTTT.

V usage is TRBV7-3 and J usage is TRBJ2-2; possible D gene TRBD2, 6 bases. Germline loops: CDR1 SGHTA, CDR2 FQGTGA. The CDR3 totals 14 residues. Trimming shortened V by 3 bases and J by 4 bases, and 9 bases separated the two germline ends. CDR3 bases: TGTGCCAGCAGCTTTACCGGGGGCACCGGGGAGCTGTTTTTT. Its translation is CASSFTGGTGELFF.

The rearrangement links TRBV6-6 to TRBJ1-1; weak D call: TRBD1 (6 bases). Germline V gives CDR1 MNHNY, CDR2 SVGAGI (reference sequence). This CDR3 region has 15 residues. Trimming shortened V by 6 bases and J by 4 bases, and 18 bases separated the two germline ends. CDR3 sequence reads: CASRNGQPGSTEAFF. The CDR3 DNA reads TGTGCCAGCAGAAATGGACAGCCCGGTAGCACTGAAGCTTTCTTT.

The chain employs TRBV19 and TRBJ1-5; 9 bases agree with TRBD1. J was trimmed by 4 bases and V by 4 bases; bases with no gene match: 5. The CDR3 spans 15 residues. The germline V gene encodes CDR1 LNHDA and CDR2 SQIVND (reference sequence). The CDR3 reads CASSKGQGTNQPQHF. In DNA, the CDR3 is TGTGCCAGTAGTAAGGGACAGGGCACAAATCAGCCCCAGCATTTT.

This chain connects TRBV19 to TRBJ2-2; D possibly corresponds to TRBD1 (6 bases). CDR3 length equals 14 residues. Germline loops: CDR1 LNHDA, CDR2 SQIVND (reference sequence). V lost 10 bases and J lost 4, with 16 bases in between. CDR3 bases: TGTGCCATCAGCACAGGGTTCGGCACCGGGGAGCTGTTTTTT. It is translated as CAISTGFGTGELFF.

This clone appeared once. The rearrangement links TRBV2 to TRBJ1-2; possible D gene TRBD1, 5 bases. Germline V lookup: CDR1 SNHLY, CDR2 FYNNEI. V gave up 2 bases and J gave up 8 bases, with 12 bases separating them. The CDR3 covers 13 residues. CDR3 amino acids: CASSEKGSGGYTF. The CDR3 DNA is TGTGCCAGCAGTGAAAAGGGGTCAGGCGGCTACACCTTC.

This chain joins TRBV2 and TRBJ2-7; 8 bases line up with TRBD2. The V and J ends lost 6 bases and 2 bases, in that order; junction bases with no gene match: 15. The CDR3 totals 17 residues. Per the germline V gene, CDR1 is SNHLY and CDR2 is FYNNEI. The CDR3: CASSQQTSGPTTYEQYF. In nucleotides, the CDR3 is TGTGCCAGCAGCCAACAAACTAGCGGCCCAACAACCTACGAGCAGTACTTC.

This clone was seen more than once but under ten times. The CDR3 is CASSPDNSNQPQHF. The CDR3, as DNA: TGTGCCAGCTCACCAGATAATAGCAATCAGCCCCAGCATTTT. The rearrangement joins TRBV18 to TRBJ1-5; D ambiguous. CDR3 length equals 14 residues. Germline V lookup: CDR1 KGHSH, CDR2 LQKENI. Trimming removed 2 bases at V and 0 bases at J, with 5 bases between.

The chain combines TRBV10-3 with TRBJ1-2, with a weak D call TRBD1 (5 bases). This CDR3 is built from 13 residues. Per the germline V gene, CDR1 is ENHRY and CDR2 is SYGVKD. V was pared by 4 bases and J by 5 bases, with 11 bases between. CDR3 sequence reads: CAISGMRGYGYTF. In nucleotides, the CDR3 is TGTGCCATCAGTGGGATGAGGGGTTATGGCTACACCTTC.

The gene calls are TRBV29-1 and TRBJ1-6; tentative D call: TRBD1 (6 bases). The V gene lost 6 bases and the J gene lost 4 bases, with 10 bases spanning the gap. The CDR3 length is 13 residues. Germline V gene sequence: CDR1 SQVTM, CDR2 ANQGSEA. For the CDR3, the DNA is TGCAGCGTCCGGACAGCATATAATTCACCCCTCCACTTT. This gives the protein CSVRTAYNSPLHF.

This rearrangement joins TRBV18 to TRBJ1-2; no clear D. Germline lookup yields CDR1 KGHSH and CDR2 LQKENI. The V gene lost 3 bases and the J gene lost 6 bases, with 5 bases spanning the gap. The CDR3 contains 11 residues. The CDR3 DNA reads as TGTGCCAGCTCACCTGGGGATGGCTACACCTTC. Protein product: CASSPGDGYTF. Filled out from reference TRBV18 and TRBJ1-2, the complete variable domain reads NAGVMQNPRHLVRRRGQEARLRCSPMKGHSHVYWYRQLPEEGLKFMVYLQKENIIDESGMPKERFSAEFPKEGPSILRIQQVVRGDSAAYFCASSPGDGYTFGSGTRLTVV.

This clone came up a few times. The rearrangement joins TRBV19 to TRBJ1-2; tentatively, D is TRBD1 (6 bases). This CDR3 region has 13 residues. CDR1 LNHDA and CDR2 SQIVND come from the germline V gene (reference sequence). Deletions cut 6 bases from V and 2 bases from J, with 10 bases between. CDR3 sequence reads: CASRIGGNYGYTF. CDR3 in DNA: TGTGCCAGTAGGATTGGGGGCAACTATGGCTACACCTTC.

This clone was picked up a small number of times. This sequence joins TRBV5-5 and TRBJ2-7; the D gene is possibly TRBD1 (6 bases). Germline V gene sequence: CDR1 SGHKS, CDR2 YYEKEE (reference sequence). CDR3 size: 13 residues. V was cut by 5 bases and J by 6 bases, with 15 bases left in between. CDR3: CASRPGTLGEQYF. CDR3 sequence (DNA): TGTGCCAGCAGACCTGGGACATTAGGCGAGCAGTACTTC.

The CDR3, as DNA: TGTGCCAGCAGTTTGTCCAACTATGGCTACACCTTC. This sequence encodes CASSLSNYGYTF. The chain has TRBV12-3 or TRBV12-4 and TRBJ1-2; D unclear. This CDR3 contains 12 residues. Between the trimmed V and J ends, which lost 3 bases and 2 bases, there was a span of 4 bases.

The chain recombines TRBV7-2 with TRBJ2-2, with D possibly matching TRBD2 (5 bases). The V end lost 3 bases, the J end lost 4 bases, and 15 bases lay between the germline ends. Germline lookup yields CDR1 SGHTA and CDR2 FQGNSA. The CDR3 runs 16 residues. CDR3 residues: CASSFPEGRGTGELFF. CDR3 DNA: TGTGCCAGCAGCTTCCCAGAAGGACGGGGCACCGGGGAGCTGTTTTTT.

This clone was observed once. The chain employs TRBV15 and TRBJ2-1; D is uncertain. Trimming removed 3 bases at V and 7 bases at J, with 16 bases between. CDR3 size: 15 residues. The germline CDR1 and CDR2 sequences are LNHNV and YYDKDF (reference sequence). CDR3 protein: CATSSPGPERNEQFF. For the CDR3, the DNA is TGTGCCACCAGCAGCCCCGGGCCCGAGAGGAATGAGCAGTTCTTC.